Sample share makes the clone carrying this TCR beta chain medium-sized. MiXCR, run by TCRdb on the PCR reads, gives a single entry per CDR3 protein. The sample carries almost 85,000 distinct CDR3 sequences, 45% to 60% recorded once. This sample was included in a study of CDR3 diversity in severe acne. V lost 4 bases and J 2 bases, leaving 9 bases between the germline ends. Germline V gives CDR1 LNHDA, CDR2 SQIVND (reference sequence). This CDR3 has 13 residues. The clonotype originates from a male donor in good health, without acne. The V call is TRBV19, the J call TRBJ2-7, with a tentative D call TRBD1 (6 bases). Material for sequencing was blood. Here the CDR3 DNA reads TGTGCCAGTAGTACCGGACAGACCTACGAGCAGTACTTC. Translating gives CASSTGQTYEQYF.